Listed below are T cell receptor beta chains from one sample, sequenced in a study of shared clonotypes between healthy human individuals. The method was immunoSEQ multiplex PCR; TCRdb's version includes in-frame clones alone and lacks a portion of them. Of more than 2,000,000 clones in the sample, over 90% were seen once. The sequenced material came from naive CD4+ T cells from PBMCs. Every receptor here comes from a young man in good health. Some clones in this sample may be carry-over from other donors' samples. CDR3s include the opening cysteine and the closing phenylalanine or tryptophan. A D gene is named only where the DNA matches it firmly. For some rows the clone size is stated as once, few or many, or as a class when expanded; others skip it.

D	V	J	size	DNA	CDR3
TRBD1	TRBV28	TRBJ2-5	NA	TGTGCCAGCAGTTTAATTGACAGGGGGCCCCGGGGGGCCCAGTACTTC	CASSLIDRGPRGAQYF
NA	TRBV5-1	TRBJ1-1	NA	TGCGCCAGCAGATTTAGCGGGAGCACTGAAGCTTTCTTT	CASRFSGSTEAFF
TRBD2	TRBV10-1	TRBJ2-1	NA	TGCGCCAGCAGTGAGCGGGAGGGAACGATATACAATGAGCAGTTCTTC	CASSEREGTIYNEQFF
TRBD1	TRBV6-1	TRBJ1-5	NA	TGTGCCAGCAGTGAATTAGGACAGGGGAGCCGTGGTCAGCCCCAGCATTTT	CASSELGQGSRGQPQHF
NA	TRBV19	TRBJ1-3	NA	TGTGCCACCAGCAGGGGCTACTCTGGAAACACCATATATTTT	CATSRGYSGNTIYF
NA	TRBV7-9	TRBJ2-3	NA	TGTGCCAGCAGCTCCCGGGGCGGCACAGATACGCAGTATTTT	CASSSRGGTDTQYF
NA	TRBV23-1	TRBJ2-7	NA	TGCGCCAGCAAAGGAGGGTACGAGCAGTACTTC	CASKGGYEQYF
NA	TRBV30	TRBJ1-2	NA	TGTGCCTGGAGGACCTTTAACTATGGCTACACCTTC	CAWRTFNYGYTF
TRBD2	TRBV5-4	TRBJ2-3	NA	TGTGCCAGCAGCTCAGATAGCGGGGCAAGCACAGATACGCAGTATTTT	CASSSDSGASTDTQYF
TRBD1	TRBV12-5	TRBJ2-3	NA	TGTGCTAGTGGCCCATTACTACCCAGGGGGTCAGATACGCAGTATTTT	CASGPLLPRGSDTQYF
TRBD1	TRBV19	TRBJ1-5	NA	TGTGCCAGTAGTACTCGGACAGGGTGGAATAGCAATCAGCCCCAGCATTTT	CASSTRTGWNSNQPQHF
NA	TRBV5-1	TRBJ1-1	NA	TGCGCCAGCAGCTTGGTGGGCAGGGGGAACACTGAAGCTTTCTTT	CASSLVGRGNTEAFF
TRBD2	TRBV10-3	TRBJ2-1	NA	TGTGCCATCAGTGATCGGGGAGCGGGAGCATTAAATGAGCAGTTCTTC	CAISDRGAGALNEQFF
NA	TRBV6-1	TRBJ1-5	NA	TGTGCCAGCAGTGTTTTCCGGGACACCTCTAAGGTACAGCCCCAGCATTTT	CASSVFRDTSKVQPQHF
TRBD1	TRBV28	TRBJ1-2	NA	TGTGCCAGCAGTCAACCAGGGGGCGGCTATGGCTACACCTTC	CASSQPGGGYGYTF
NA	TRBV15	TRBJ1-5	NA	TGTGCCACCACCCCGGGGGGAAATCAGCCCCAGCATTTT	CATTPGGNQPQHF
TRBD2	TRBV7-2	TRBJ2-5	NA	TGTGCCAGCAGCTTAGCCCGGTCGGGGGGAGCCCGGGAGACCCAGTACTTC	CASSLARSGGARETQYF
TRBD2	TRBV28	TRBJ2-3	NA	TGTGCCAGCATTAAAGCGGGAGGTGCAGATACGCAGTATTTT	CASIKAGGADTQYF
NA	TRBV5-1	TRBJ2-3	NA	TGCGCCAGCAGCTCACAGGGTCCCACAGATACGCAGTATTTT	CASSSQGPTDTQYF
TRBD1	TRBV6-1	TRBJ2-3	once	TGTGCCAGCATTAAGGACAGGGTGGCCGATACGCAGTATTTT	CASIKDRVADTQYF
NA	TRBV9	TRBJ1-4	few	TGTGCCAGCAGCGTAGGGGTCGGGAGTGAAAAACTGTTTTTT	CASSVGVGSEKLFF
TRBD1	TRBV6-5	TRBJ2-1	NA	TGTGCCAGCAGAAACGGGACAGGAAGAAATGAGCAGTTCTTC	CASRNGTGRNEQFF
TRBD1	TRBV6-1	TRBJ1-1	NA	TGTGCCAGCAGAACGACAGGGGTGAACACTGAAGCTTTCTTT	CASRTTGVNTEAFF
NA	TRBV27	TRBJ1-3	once	TGTGCCAGCAGTCCCGGAAACACCATATATTTT	CASSPGNTIYF
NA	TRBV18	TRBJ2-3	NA	TGTGCCAGCTCACCTCCCGGGAGCTCAGGAGATACGCAGTATTTT	CASSPPGSSGDTQYF
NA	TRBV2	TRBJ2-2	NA	TGTGCCAGCAGTCCGCGGGAACCTGGGGGCACCGGGGAGCTGTTTTTT	CASSPREPGGTGELFF
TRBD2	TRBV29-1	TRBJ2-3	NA	TGCAGCGTTGCGGGACTAGCGGGAAAGATAACAGATACGCAGTATTTT	CSVAGLAGKITDTQYF
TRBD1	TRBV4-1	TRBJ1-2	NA	TGCGCCAGTGGTAGAGAAGGGACAGGGGGCGCGGGAGGCTACACCTTC	CASGREGTGGAGGYTF
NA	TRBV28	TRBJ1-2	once	TGTGCCAGCACCCTACTGAGAAAGGGACCGGCTAACTATGGCTACACCTTC	CASTLLRKGPANYGYTF
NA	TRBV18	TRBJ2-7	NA	TGTGCCAGCTCACCACGTATCGATAACCTCCTACGAGAGCAGTACTTC	CASSPRIDNLLREQYF
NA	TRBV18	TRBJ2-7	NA	TGTGCCAGCTCACCAAAGACGACAGGACTAAAATACGAGCAGTACTTC	CASSPKTTGLKYEQYF
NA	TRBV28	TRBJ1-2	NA	TGTGCCAGCAGAACCCAGTCAGGCCAGGCGTATGGCTACACCTTC	CASRTQSGQAYGYTF
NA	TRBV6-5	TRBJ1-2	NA	TGTGCCAGCAGTTACTCGGGGGGATCCTATGGCTACACCTTC	CASSYSGGSYGYTF
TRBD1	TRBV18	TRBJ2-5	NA	TGTGCCAGCTCACCACGAATTTCTACCGGGACAGGGGTGGAGACCCAGTACTTC	CASSPRISTGTGVETQYF
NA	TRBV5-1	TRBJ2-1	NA	TGCGCCAGCACCCGGGCGGGGAATGAGCAGTTCTTC	CASTRAGNEQFF
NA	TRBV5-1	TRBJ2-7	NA	TGCGCCAGCAGCCCCTTGGAGGGGGCCTCCTACGAGCAGTACTTC	CASSPLEGASYEQYF
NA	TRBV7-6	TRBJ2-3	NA	TGTGCCAGCAGCTTCGGCCCCCCAGATACGCAGTATTTT	CASSFGPPDTQYF
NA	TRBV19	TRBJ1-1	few	TGTGCCAGTAGTATATCGAGCCGAGGGAACACTGAAGCTTTCTTT	CASSISSRGNTEAFF
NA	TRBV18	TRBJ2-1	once	TGTGCCAGCTCACCAGCCATAGCCAACTACAATGAGCAGTTCTTC	CASSPAIANYNEQFF
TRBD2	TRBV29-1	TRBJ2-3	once	TGCAGCGTTCGAGCGGGAGTAGCAGATACGCAGTATTTT	CSVRAGVADTQYF
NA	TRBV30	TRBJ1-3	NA	TGTGCCTGGAGTGTACAATCGGGGGCTCATGCTTATTTT	CAWSVQSGAHAYF
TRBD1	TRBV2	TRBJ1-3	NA	TGTGCCAGCAGACTCACAGGGGTCGGTGGAAACACCATATATTTT	CASRLTGVGGNTIYF